This T cell receptor (beta chain) was obtained from a study of T cell repertoires in cytomegalovirus infection. Per germline, CDR1 MNHNY and CDR2 SVGAGI (reference sequence). V shed 4 bases and J shed 3 bases, with 8 bases lying between them. The CDR3 runs 13 residues. A single record per CDR3 protein comes from TCRdb applying MiXCR to the reads. The sample records hundreds of thousands of distinct CDR3 sequences, roughly 30% being singletons. The table lists this clonotype with a few counts. What it binds is unknown. This chain connects TRBV6-6 to TRBJ2-3; D gene unclear. The source was cultured CD8+ T cells from PBMCs, collected from culture after CMV antigen stimulation. The clonotype was recovered from a human donor in good health (CMV status not recorded). Some clones in this sample may be carry-over from other donors' samples. CDR3 sequence (DNA): TGTGCCAGCAGTTCCCACATGACAGATACGCAGTATTTT. Its protein product is CASSSHMTDTQYF.